This TCR beta chain was sequenced during a study of T cells in Graves' hyperthyroidism and ophthalmopathy (dated by TCRdb to the late 2010s). About the full investigation: Peripheral blood samples were taken at initial diagnosis, before any treatment was given. Whether ophthalmopathy could be predicted prospectively was tested in an independent validation cohort made up of roughly 19 hyperthyroidism patients plus 17 patients who later progressed to ophthalmopathy. TCR Vbeta CDR3 sequencing of 120 to 150 peripheral blood samples (43 ophthalmopathy, over 70 hyperthyroidism and approximately 17 progressor patients) is reported in the paper. The study also compared thyroid tissue and blood T-cell repertoires from about six Graves' hyperthyroidism patients. A discovery cohort of about 96 patients, roughly 40 with Graves' ophthalmopathy and about 60 with stable Graves' hyperthyroidism, was used to find distinguishing TCR V-J signatures. The 80 to 100 discovery patients were randomly divided into training and test sets at a 7:3 ratio. After sampling, hyperthyroidism patients received methimazole starting at 30 mg daily, and ophthalmopathy patients received high-dose intravenous methylprednisolone. What the research found in general, with its limitations: In validation, the model predicted progression to ophthalmopathy a median of about 5.9 months before onset, with approximately 68% sensitivity and more than 72% specificity. Sample size was not statistically predetermined, and blinding of investigators to group allocation was not performed. In cross-validation, a model built on a 13 V-J signature told ophthalmopathy apart from stable hyperthyroidism with under 90% sensitivity and around 81% specificity, and in testing the same model reached 80%/75%. Blood samples also contained most of the expanded thyroid clonotypes (frequency above 0.001), which suggests that blood repertoires may reflect thyroid immune responses.

Moderately to severely active disease, a Clinical Activity Score of at least 3, a NOSPECS grade of at least 4, and a duration under 3 months were present in ophthalmopathy patients. The study excluded patients with uncontrolled infections, other autoimmune diseases, pregnancy or lactation. Diagnoses were established on the basis of clinical symptoms, serum thyroxine and TRAb, thyroid ultrasound, and orbital computed tomography. Ficoll-Paque density gradient centrifugation was used to isolate PBMCs from 9.5 to 10 ml of fresh peripheral blood. Total RNA was extracted with Trizol reagent, and quality was checked on an Agilent 2100 Bioanalyzer. This clonotype was seen many times. The target of this receptor is not known. Within one base of it there is no much larger clone, and no base qualities were kept. The TCR beta CDR3 regions were amplified from RNA transcripts. A first-round RT-PCR of the TCR CDR3 used the HTBI primer set with the Qiagen OneStep RT-PCR kit. Libraries were constructed in a second round of multiplex PCR, after which size selection and purification were carried out. Paired-end sequencing of the libraries was performed with 100 bp reads on an Illumina HiSeq2000. Regarding the original processing steps: SOAPnuke was used to process the raw data, removing reads that contained adapters or uncalled bases, had a mean Phred below 15, or lacked an exact match to the constant primer or identifier. High-quality paired reads were merged with COPE v1.2.5, and unique nucleotide sequences were defined as clonotypes. MiTCR v1.1 was used to align the clonotypes against IMGT TRBV, TRBD and TRBJ reference segments. The analysis included only V-J combinations with a frequency above 0.0001, which together covered approximately 99% of the repertoires. The TCS score was defined as the ratio of F50 (clonal expansion) to E x V (chaos), calculated using BLOSUM62-based TCRdist between CDR3 peptides within each V-J. Welch's t-statistics and random forest reduced some 510 V-J features to some 14, which were used in a naive Bayes classifier (R e1071). The Morisita-Horn index was used to measure how similar the thyroid and blood repertoires were. Clones were called with MiXCR by TCRdb after fastp trimmed the public reads at Q25, and only in-frame beta chains were retained. Each entry merges the rows of one CDR3 protein and shows their most common DNA and genes. The V and J calls reflect TCRdb's pipeline rather than the authors' work. The sample table shows around 610,000 distinct CDR3 sequences, and roughly 14% are seen once. The ten largest clones capture 3.5% to 4.5% of the sample.

CDR1 and CDR2 (MNHEY, SMNVEV) derive from the germline V gene (reference sequence). The CDR3 has 14 amino acids, counting the end cysteine and phenylalanine. Left in the record is the CDR3 DNA by itself, 42 bases read in frame from the first base. V loses 4 bases, J loses 2 bases, and the germline ends lie 12 bases apart. Recombination joined TRBV27 with TRBJ2-7; TRBD1 is possibly the D segment (5 matching bases). The TCR sequence derives from a woman in her thirties or forties with Graves' ophthalmopathy. Sequencing input: blood. The nucleotide sequence is TGTGCCAGCAGTTCCGCAGGGAACCCCTACGAGCAGTACTTC. It codes for CASSSAGNPYEQYF.